One sample yielded the 26 T cell receptor beta chains listed below, sequenced in a study of identical twins. One entry per CDR3 protein results from TCRdb running MiXCR on the 5' RACE reads. The table includes around 250,000 distinct CDR3 sequences, approximately 12% detected once. The sample also formed part of further work on yellow fever vaccine responses in identical twins.

Sequencing input: memory (CD45RO+) T cells sorted from blood. The receptors derive from a woman between 18 and 29 years old in good health.

The table lists this clonotype with many counts. This chain uses TRBV7-2 with TRBJ2-3, with D possibly matching TRBD1 (6 bases). The V end lost 8 bases, the J end lost 5 bases, and 17 bases lay between the germline ends. The CDR3 spans 14 residues. The germline CDR1 and CDR2 sequences are SGHTA and FQGNSA. CDR3 loop: CASETRLGGDTQYF. CDR3 sequence (DNA): TGTGCCAGCGAAACCCGCCTAGGGGGAGATACGCAGTATTTT. The full variable domain, rest sourced from reference TRBV7-2 and TRBJ2-3, is GAGVSQSPSNKVTEKGKDVELRCDPISGHTALYWYRQSLGQGLEFLIYFQGNSAPDKSGLPSDRFSAERTGGSVSTLTIQRTQQEDSAVYLCASETRLGGDTQYFGPGTRLTVL.

This clonotype was found a few times. This chain links TRBV4-2 with TRBJ1-4; tentative D call: TRBD1 (5 bases). This CDR3 is 17 amino acids long. Per the germline V gene, CDR1 is LGHNA and CDR2 is YNFKEQ. V was trimmed by 1 base and J by 4 bases, leaving 16 bases between them. CDR3 bases: TGTGCCAGCAGCCAAGCGTCAGGGTTTCGCCTTAATGAAAAACTGTTTTTT. Amino acids: CASSQASGFRLNEKLFF.

This sequence joins TRBV12-5 and TRBJ2-3, with D hard to call. The CDR3 is 14 residues long. Germline V CDR1 and CDR2: LGHNT, FRNRAP. V was clipped by 6 bases and J by 2 bases, with 12 bases between them. The DNA of the CDR3 is TGTGCTAGTGGCCTAGGTAGACCCACAGATACGCAGTATTTT. It encodes CASGLGRPTDTQYF.

This rearrangement joins TRBV29-1 to TRBJ2-3; no firm D call. Germline V gene sequence: CDR1 SQVTM, CDR2 ANQGSEA. Trimming shortened V by 6 bases and J by 2 bases, and 15 bases separated the two germline ends. The CDR3 is 14 amino acids. The CDR3 DNA reads as TGCAGCGTCGGCCTCTATGACCCCACAGATACGCAGTATTTT. Residues: CSVGLYDPTDTQYF.

This clonotype came up a few times. This chain connects TRBV29-1 to TRBJ2-5, with TRBD1 matching 10 bases. The CDR3 is 15 residues long. With V trimmed by 7 bases and J by 6 bases, 14 bases remained unmatched. Germline CDR1 is SQVTM and CDR2 is ANQGSEA. CDR3 sequence: CSAGGPGQGTQTQYF. CDR3 nucleotide sequence: TGCAGCGCTGGCGGGCCGGGACAGGGGACTCAGACCCAGTACTTC.

This clonotype was counted at least ten times. The chain has TRBV5-1 and TRBJ2-3; a weak D match, TRBD2 (9 bases). In germline, CDR1 is SGHRS, CDR2 YFSETQ. V lost 5 bases and J lost 3, with 40 bases in between. The CDR3 consists of 23 residues. This chain's CDR3 is CASRADRALAGIGDLFGTDTQYF. CDR3 nucleotides: TGCGCCAGCAGGGCGGACAGGGCCCTAGCGGGAATAGGAGATTTGTTCGGGACAGATACGCAGTATTTT.

This clonotype has at least ten counts. V gene TRBV20-1 combines with J gene TRBJ2-1; the match to TRBD2 covers 9 bases. CDR1 DFQATT and CDR2 SNEGSKA come from the germline V gene (reference sequence). After removal of 5 bases from V and 4 bases from J, the junction contained 3 bases not matched to a gene. The CDR3 has 13 residues. DNA for the CDR3: TGCAGTGCTTCACTAGCGGGTTACAATGAGCAGTTCTTC. It yields the protein CSASLAGYNEQFF.

The CDR3 DNA follows: TGTGCCAGCAGCTTCGGGACTAGCGCCTACGAGCAGTACTTC. It codes for CASSFGTSAYEQYF. This chain joins TRBV7-9 and TRBJ2-7; 10 positions agree with TRBD2. The germline V gene has CDR1 SEHNR and CDR2 FQNEAQ (reference sequence). After removal of 3 bases from V and 2 bases from J, the junction contained 1 base not matched to a gene. The CDR3 length is 14 residues. The full variable domain, in which reference TRBV7-9 and TRBJ2-7 provide the parts outside the CDR3, is DTGVSQNPRHKITKRGQNVTFRCDPISEHNRLYWYRQTLGQGPEFLTYFQNEAQLEKSRLLSDRFSAERPKGSFSTLEIQRTEQGDSAMYLCASSFGTSAYEQYFGPGTRLTVT.

This clonotype has a handful of counts. Relative to the germline gene, one junction end is altered; a read error may explain this. The chain joins TRBV7-7 to TRBJ1-3, with D tentatively TRBD1 (5 bases). The germline gives CDR1 SSHAT, CDR2 FNYEAQ (reference sequence). This CDR3 comprises 15 residues. The CDR3 is CASSLGQGPGNTIYF. The CDR3 region has the DNA TGTGCTAGCAGCTTGGGGCAGGGACCTGGAAACACCATATATTTT.

This clonotype was seen repeatedly, ten times or more. Here the CDR3 reads CASRGTGNSPLHF. In DNA, the CDR3 is TGTGCCAGCAGGGGGACAGGAAATTCACCCCTCCACTTT. The chain joins TRBV12-3 or TRBV12-4 to TRBJ1-6; 8 nucleotides agree with TRBD1. The CDR3 totals 13 residues. The V and J ends lost 6 bases and 7 bases, in that order; junction bases with no gene match: 2.

This clonotype was found many times. The gene calls are TRBV2 and TRBJ2-2, with TRBD2 as a possible D gene (6 bases). Trimming took off 3 bases at V and 3 bases at J, with 14 bases between the two ends. The CDR3 consists of 16 residues. CDR1 and CDR2 from the germline V gene are SNHLY and FYNNEI. The CDR3: CASSDSSGQDTGELFF. The CDR3 DNA follows: TGTGCCAGCAGTGACAGTAGCGGCCAAGACACCGGGGAGCTGTTTTTT.

The rearrangement links TRBV7-8 to TRBJ2-7; D gene uncertain. CDR1 is SGHVS, CDR2 FQNEAQ, per germline. The CDR3 has 13 amino acids. V lost 4 bases and J lost 4, with 11 bases in between. The CDR3 sequence: CASSSAPLYEQYF. DNA of the CDR3: TGTGCCAGCAGCTCCGCCCCGCTTTACGAGCAGTACTTC.

This clonotype was seen at least ten times. DNA of the CDR3: TGTGCCAGCAGTTCGACAGGGAACTTCGAAGCTTTCTTT. This codes for CASSSTGNFEAFF. V usage is TRBV12-3 or TRBV12-4 and J usage is TRBJ1-1; 7 bases are a match to TRBD1. The CDR3 totals 13 residues. The V gene end was trimmed by 4 bases and the J gene end by 8 bases; junction bases not matched to a gene: 7.

This clonotype was seen many times. The gene calls are TRBV29-1 and TRBJ1-1; D is possibly TRBD1 (6 bases). Looked up from germline, CDR1 is SQVTM and CDR2 is ANQGSEA. CDR3 length: 15 amino acids. V lost 1 base and J lost 3, with 15 bases in between. In DNA form, the CDR3 reads TGCAGCGTTGAAGTCCAGGGGTCAGGGCACACTGAAGCTTTCTTT. Translating gives CSVEVQGSGHTEAFF.

V is TRBV4-2 and J is TRBJ1-1; no clear D. Trimming took 0 bases from V and 4 from J, leaving 6 bases between them. The CDR3 totals 13 residues. Germline loops: CDR1 LGHNA, CDR2 YNFKEQ. DNA of the CDR3: TGTGCCAGCAGCCAAGATTCCTTCACTGAAGCTTTCTTT. Its translation is CASSQDSFTEAFF.

In its sample, this clonotype was seen a few times. The V gene is TRBV24-1, the J gene TRBJ2-5; D tentatively fits TRBD1 or TRBD2 (5 bases each). CDR3 length: 14 amino acids. Germline V gene lookup returns CDR1 KGHDR and CDR2 SFDVKD. V was clipped by 0 bases and J by 1 base, with 5 bases between them. CDR3: CATSDLGTQETQYF. As DNA, the CDR3 is TGTGCCACCAGTGATTTGGGGACCCAAGAGACCCAGTACTTC.

The V and J genes are TRBV10-3 and TRBJ2-3, with 9 bases fitting TRBD1. This CDR3 is built from 14 residues. Germline assignment: CDR1 ENHRY and CDR2 SYGVKD. The J segment lost 1 base and the V segment lost 10 bases, leaving 6 bases of the junction unmatched. Here the CDR3 reads CASLQGAGTDTQYF. CDR3 sequence (DNA): TGTGCCAGCCTACAGGGGGCGGGCACAGATACGCAGTATTTT.

V gene TRBV7-9 combines with J gene TRBJ2-3, with D unclear. Germline V gene data show CDR1 as SEHNR and CDR2 as FQNEAQ (reference sequence). Trimming cost V 5 bases and J 14 bases, with 14 bases left between them. CDR3 length: 11 amino acids. CDR3 amino acids: CASSNPGHGYF. As DNA, the CDR3 is TGTGCCAGCAGCAATCCGGGCCACGGGTATTTT.

The table lists this clonotype with a few counts. The rearrangement uses TRBV12-3 or TRBV12-4 and TRBJ1-6; the D is unclear. This CDR3 has 13 amino acids. V lost 4 bases and J lost 8, with 9 bases in between. CDR3 nucleotides: TGTGCCAGCAGTTCCCGACCAGATTCACCCCTCCACTTT. Translated, it gives CASSSRPDSPLHF.

The gene calls are TRBV20-1 and TRBJ2-3; the D is unclear. V lost 6 bases and J 4 bases, leaving 11 bases between the germline ends. CDR3 length: 12 residues. Germline CDR1 is DFQATT and CDR2 is SNEGSKA (reference sequence). For the CDR3, the DNA is TGCAGTGCCATCACGAATGCAGATACGCAGTATTTT. Protein product: CSAITNADTQYF.

This clonotype was detected only a few times. This chain connects TRBV7-9 to TRBJ2-1; TRBD2 agrees at 13 bases. The CDR3 spans 16 residues. Per the germline V gene, CDR1 is SEHNR and CDR2 is FQNEAQ (reference sequence). V was clipped by 5 bases and J by 9 bases; unmatched bases: 10. CDR3 nucleotides: TGTGCCAGCAGCGATAAACTAGCGGGAGGGCCAGTTGAGCAGTTCTTC. This translates into CASSDKLAGGPVEQFF.

This clonotype was seen a few times. This chain uses TRBV10-3 with TRBJ1-1, with D possibly matching TRBD1 (5 bases). CDR1 ENHRY and CDR2 SYGVKD come from the germline V gene. V lost 6 bases, J lost 5 bases, and 22 bases lay in between. CDR3 length: 16 amino acids. The CDR3 here is CAIRVRQDTLSTEAFF. CDR3 coding DNA: TGTGCCATCAGAGTAAGGCAGGACACTTTGAGTACTGAAGCTTTCTTT.

The V call is TRBV28, the J call TRBJ2-5; 9 bases match TRBD1. Germline-derived CDR1 and CDR2 are MDHEN and SYDVKM. The length of the CDR3 is 14 residues. J was trimmed by 10 bases and V by 3 bases; bases with no gene match: 9. The CDR3 protein is CASSFPWTGDFQYF. In DNA form, the CDR3 reads TGTGCCAGCAGTTTCCCGTGGACAGGGGATTTCCAGTACTTC.

The rearrangement uses TRBV4-1 and TRBJ2-1, with 8 bases identical to TRBD2. Losses at the gene ends were 1 base for V and 5 bases for J; bases not matched to a gene: 13. There are 18 residues in the CDR3. CDR1 and CDR2 from the germline V gene are MGHRA and YSYEKL. The CDR3, as DNA: TGCGCCAGCAGCCAAGTGGACATGGGGATAGCGGGAAACAATGAGCAGTTCTTC. Encoded protein: CASSQVDMGIAGNNEQFF.

This clonotype appeared many times. This chain connects TRBV5-5 to TRBJ2-5; 10 nucleotides agree with TRBD2. The CDR3 loop spans 14 amino acids. V was clipped by 4 bases and J by 4 bases; unmatched bases: 4. Germline CDR1 and CDR2: SGHKS and YYEKEE (reference sequence). The CDR3 protein is CASSESSGRETQYF. The CDR3 DNA follows: TGTGCCAGCAGCGAATCTAGCGGGAGAGAGACCCAGTACTTC.

In its sample, this clonotype was seen many times. Here the CDR3 DNA reads TGTGCCAGCTCATACTCCGGGGCAGTCAGGTCCTACGAGCAGTACTTC. This gives the protein CASSYSGAVRSYEQYF. This chain uses TRBV27 with TRBJ2-7; D tentatively reads TRBD1 or TRBD2 (5 bases each). V was shortened by 8 bases and J by 1 base, with 21 bases between the two germline ends. CDR3 size: 16 residues. Germline V gene sequence: CDR1 MNHEY, CDR2 SMNVEV (reference sequence).